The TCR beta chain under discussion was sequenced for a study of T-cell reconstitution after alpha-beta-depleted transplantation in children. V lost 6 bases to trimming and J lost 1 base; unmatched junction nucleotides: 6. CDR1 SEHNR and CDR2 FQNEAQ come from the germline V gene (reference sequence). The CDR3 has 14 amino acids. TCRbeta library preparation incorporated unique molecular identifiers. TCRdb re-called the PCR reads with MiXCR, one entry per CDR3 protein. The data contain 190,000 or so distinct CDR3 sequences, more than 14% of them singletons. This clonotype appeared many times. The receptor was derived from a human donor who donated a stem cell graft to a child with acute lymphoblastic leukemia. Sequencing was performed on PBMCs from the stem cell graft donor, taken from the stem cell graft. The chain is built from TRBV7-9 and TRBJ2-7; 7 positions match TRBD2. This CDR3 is CASSFFGRSYEQYF. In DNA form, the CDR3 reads TGTGCCAGCAGTTTTTTCGGGAGGTCCTACGAGCAGTACTTC.